The TCR beta chain described here comes from a study of blood T cells in healthy people across ages. Study results and limitations: Observed TCR beta diversity per million T cells went down as age went up. This fall followed a roughly linear course with age.

A second roughly 6 to 11 cycle PCR used barcoded and J-beta primers. Each cDNA molecule was tagged by a template-switch adaptor with 12 random nucleotides. No fewer than 3 million CDR3-containing paired-end reads came from each sample. Via MiXCR, TCRdb re-called the 5' RACE reads, giving one row per CDR3 protein. The data show about 1.5 million distinct CDR3 sequences, 35% to 45% seen once. This clonotype was counted many times. As yet, its antigen is unknown. Trimming pared 3 bases from V and 1 base from J, leaving 12 bases between. Germline CDR1 DFQATT, CDR2 SNEGSKA (reference sequence). This CDR3 has 14 residues.

The rearrangement joins TRBV20-1 to TRBJ1-2; possible D gene TRBD1, 5 bases. The sample consisted of blood. This receptor was taken from a woman between 18 and 29 years old in good health. The CDR3 loop is CSARMGESNYGYTF. In DNA, the CDR3 is TGCAGTGCTAGGATGGGGGAGAGTAACTATGGCTACACCTTC.